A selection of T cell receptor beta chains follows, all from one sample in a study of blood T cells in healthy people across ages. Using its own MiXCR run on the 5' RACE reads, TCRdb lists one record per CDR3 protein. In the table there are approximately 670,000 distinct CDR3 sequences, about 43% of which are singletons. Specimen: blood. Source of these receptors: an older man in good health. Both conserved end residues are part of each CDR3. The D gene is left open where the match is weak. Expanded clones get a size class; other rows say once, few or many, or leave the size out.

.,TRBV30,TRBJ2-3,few,CAWSSPGLNQRDTQYF,TGTGCCTGGAGTTCTCCGGGACTGAATCAACGAGATACGCAGTATTTT
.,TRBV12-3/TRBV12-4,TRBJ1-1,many,CASSFGGTGTEAFF,TGTGCCAGCAGTTTTGGGGGTACGGGCACTGAAGCTTTCTTT
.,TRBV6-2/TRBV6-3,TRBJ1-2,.,CASSQRPRSGYTF,TGTGCCAGCAGCCAGCGACCCAGATCGGGCTACACCTTC
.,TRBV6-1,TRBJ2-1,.,CASSERIGEQFF,TGTGCCAGCAGTGAACGAATAGGTGAGCAGTTCTTC
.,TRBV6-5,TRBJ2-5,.,CASSRTHKETQYF,TGTGCCAGCAGTAGGACACATAAAGAGACCCAGTACTTC
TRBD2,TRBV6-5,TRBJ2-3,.,CASSSSGRRLTDTQYF,TGTGCCAGCAGTTCTAGCGGGAGGAGATTGACAGATACGCAGTATTTT
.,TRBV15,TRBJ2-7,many,CATSRASGTYNEQYF,TGTGCCACCAGCAGAGCGAGCGGAACCTACAATGAGCAGTACTTC
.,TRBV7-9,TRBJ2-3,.,CASHSSWDPFPDTQYF,TGTGCCAGCCACTCGTCCTGGGACCCTTTCCCAGATACGCAGTATTTT
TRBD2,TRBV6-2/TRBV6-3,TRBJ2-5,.,CASRIAGASQETQYF,TGTGCCAGCAGAATAGCGGGGGCGAGCCAAGAGACCCAGTACTTC
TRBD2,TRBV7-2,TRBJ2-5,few,CASSLSRGRVETQYF,TGTGCCAGCAGCCTTTCTCGCGGGAGGGTGGAGACCCAGTACTTC
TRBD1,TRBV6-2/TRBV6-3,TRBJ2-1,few,CASSVDRRAAEQFF,TGTGCCAGCAGTGTGGACAGGCGAGCAGCTGAGCAGTTCTTC
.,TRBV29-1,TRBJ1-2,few,CSVEGGANYGYTF,TGCAGCGTTGAGGGTGGGGCCAACTATGGCTACACCTTC
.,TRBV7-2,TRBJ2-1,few,CASSPLNNEQFF,TGTGCCAGCAGCCCCTTGAACAATGAGCAGTTCTTC
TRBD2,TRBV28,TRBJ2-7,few,CASKRDGGGIYEQYF,TGTGCCAGCAAGAGGGACGGGGGGGGGATCTACGAGCAGTACTTC
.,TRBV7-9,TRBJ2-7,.,CASSPLGGPDEQYF,TGTGCCAGCAGCCCTCTGGGGGGTCCCGACGAGCAGTACTTC
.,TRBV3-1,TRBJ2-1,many,CASSPHGGRTYNEQFF,TGTGCCAGCAGCCCTCACGGGGGCCGAACCTACAATGAGCAGTTCTTC
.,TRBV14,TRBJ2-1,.,CASSHVAEQFF,TGTGCCAGCAGCCATGTGGCTGAGCAGTTCTTC
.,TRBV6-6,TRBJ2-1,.,CASSTLGSYNEQFF,TGTGCCAGCAGCACCCTGGGCTCCTACAATGAGCAGTTCTTC
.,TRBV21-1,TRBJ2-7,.,CASSKGETSGGPYEQYF,TGTGCCAGCAGCAAAGGGGAGACTAGCGGGGGTCCCTACGAGCAGTACTTC
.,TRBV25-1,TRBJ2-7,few,CASKSSGSGYEQYF,TGTGCCAGCAAATCTTCAGGGTCCGGCTACGAGCAGTACTTC
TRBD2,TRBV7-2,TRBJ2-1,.,CASSPGLAGGRVEQFF,TGTGCCAGCAGCCCGGGACTAGCGGGGGGGCGGGTTGAGCAGTTCTTC
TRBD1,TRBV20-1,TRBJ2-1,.,CSARTTGTGLNEQFF,TGCAGTGCTAGGACGACAGGGACGGGATTGAATGAGCAGTTCTTC
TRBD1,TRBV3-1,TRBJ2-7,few,CASSQEVGGWLYEQYF,TGTGCCAGCAGCCAAGAGGTAGGGGGCTGGCTGTACGAGCAGTACTTC
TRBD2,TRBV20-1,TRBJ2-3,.,CSACGLAADTQYF,TGCAGTGCTTGCGGACTAGCAGCTGATACGCAGTATTTT
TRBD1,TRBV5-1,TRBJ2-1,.,CASSPVDRAAQFF,TGCGCCAGCAGCCCTGTGGACAGGGCGGCTCAGTTCTTC
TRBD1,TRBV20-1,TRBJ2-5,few,CSARPGQGQETQYF,TGCAGTGCTAGACCGGGACAGGGACAAGAGACCCAGTACTTC
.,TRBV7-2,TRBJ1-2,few,CASSLGGGSSYGYTF,TGTGCCAGCAGCTTAGGCGGGGGTTCGAGCTATGGCTACACCTTC
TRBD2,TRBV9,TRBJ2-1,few,CASSVVDGGSYNEQFF,TGTGCCAGCAGCGTAGTGGACGGGGGGTCCTACAATGAGCAGTTCTTC
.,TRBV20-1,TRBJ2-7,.,CSAPLGQHYEQYF,TGCAGTGCTCCCCTTGGGCAGCATTACGAGCAGTACTTC
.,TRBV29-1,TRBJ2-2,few,CSVEGLGTGELFF,TGCAGCGTTGAAGGGCTGGGCACCGGGGAGCTGTTTTTT
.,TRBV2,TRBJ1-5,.,CASSDADVGPQHF,TGTGCCAGCAGTGACGCCGACGTGGGGCCCCAGCATTTT
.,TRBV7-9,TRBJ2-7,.,CASSLTRQSSYNEQYF,TGTGCCAGCAGCTTAACGAGACAGAGCTCCTACAATGAGCAGTACTTC
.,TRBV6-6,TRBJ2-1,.,CASSYGSATPYNEQFF,TGTGCCAGCAGTTACGGCTCCGCGACCCCCTACAATGAGCAGTTCTTC
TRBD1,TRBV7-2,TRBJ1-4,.,CASSQDRTNEKLFF,TGTGCCAGCAGCCAGGACAGGACTAATGAAAAACTGTTTTTT
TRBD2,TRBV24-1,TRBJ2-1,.,CATSDWKVAGGPEGEQFF,TGTGCCACCAGTGACTGGAAAGTAGCGGGAGGGCCGGAGGGTGAGCAGTTCTTC
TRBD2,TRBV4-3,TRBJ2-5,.,CASSQDRAGEETQYF,TGCGCCAGCAGCCAAGATAGAGCGGGAGAAGAGACCCAGTACTTC
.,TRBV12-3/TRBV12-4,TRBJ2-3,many,CASTLQKTQYF,TGTGCCAGCACCTTACAGAAGACGCAGTATTTT
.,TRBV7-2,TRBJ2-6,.,CASSRLTETGANVLTF,TGTGCCAGCAGCCGCCTGACAGAGACTGGGGCCAACGTCCTGACTTTC
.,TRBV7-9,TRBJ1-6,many,CASSLENSPLHF,TGTGCCAGCAGCTTAGAGAATTCACCCCTCCACTTT
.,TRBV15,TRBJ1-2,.,CATSRELHRVNSYGYTF,TGTGCCACCAGCAGAGAACTTCATAGAGTCAACTCCTATGGCTACACCTTC
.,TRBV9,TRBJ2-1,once,CVSSGTVLDNEQFF,TGTGTCAGCAGTGGGACCGTCCTAGACAATGAGCAGTTCTTC
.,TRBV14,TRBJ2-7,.,CASSQARRASSYNEQYF,TGTGCCAGCAGCCAAGCACGGCGGGCGAGCTCCTACAATGAGCAGTACTTC
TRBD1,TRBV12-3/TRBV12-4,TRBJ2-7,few,CASSFTGGVYEQYF,TGTGCCAGCAGTTTTACAGGGGGCGTCTACGAGCAGTACTTC
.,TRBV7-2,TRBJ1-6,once,CAGSSDSYNSPLHF,TGTGCCGGCAGCTCTGACTCCTATAATTCACCCCTCCACTTT
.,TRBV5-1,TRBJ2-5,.,CASSLDEVRGETQYF,TGCGCCAGCAGCTTGGACGAGGTCAGAGGGGAGACCCAGTACTTC
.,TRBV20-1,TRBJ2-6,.,CSARDTRSGANVLTF,TGCAGTGCTAGAGATACGCGGTCTGGGGCCAACGTCCTGACTTTC
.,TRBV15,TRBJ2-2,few,CATSRGTGKTGELFF,TGTGCCACCAGCAGAGGCACAGGGAAGACCGGGGAGCTGTTTTTT